The 25 T cell receptor beta chains in this list originate from one sample, sequenced in a study of blood T cell repertoires in COVID-19. This table comes from immunoSEQ multiplex PCR, and its TCRdb copy is limited to in-frame clones, with some not included. The table lists about 190,000 clones, 70% to 90% of them singletons. Sequencing used peripheral blood. The receptors were sampled from a man in his sixties with active or convalescent COVID-19.

The chain links TRBV4-1 to TRBJ1-5; tentative D call: TRBD1 (6 bases). Germline-derived CDR1 and CDR2 are MGHRA and YSYEKL. This CDR3 comprises 15 residues. The V and J ends lost 0 bases and 2 bases respectively, with 8 bases between them. DNA of the CDR3: TGCGCCAGCAGCCAAGATCCAGGGGGCAATCAGCCCCAGCATTTT. Amino acid sequence: CASSQDPGGNQPQHF.

This clone has just one count. The chain links TRBV7-9 to TRBJ2-2; TRBD1 aligns across 8 bases. The germline gives CDR1 SEHNR, CDR2 FQNEAQ (reference sequence). CDR3 length equals 15 residues. After removal of 2 bases from V and 5 bases from J, the junction contained 4 bases not matched to a gene. The CDR3 nucleotides read TGTGCCAGCAGCTTAAGGACAGGGAGAACCGGGGAGCTGTTTTTT. Residues: CASSLRTGRTGELFF.

V is TRBV6-6 and J is TRBJ2-5; weak D call: TRBD2 (7 bases). The CDR3 is 16 amino acids. The germline gives CDR1 MNHNY, CDR2 SVGAGI (reference sequence). Deletions cut 2 bases from V and 2 bases from J, with 15 bases between. The CDR3 nucleotides read TGTGCCAGCAGTTACGGGGCGGGGGCCCTGCAAGAGACCCAGTACTTC. Its translation: CASSYGAGALQETQYF.

The genes are TRBV27 and TRBJ2-7; D is possibly TRBD1 (6 bases). The V end lost 7 bases, the J end lost 5 bases, and 15 bases lay between the germline ends. Looked up from germline, CDR1 is MNHEY and CDR2 is SMNVEV (reference sequence). The CDR3 has 13 amino acids. The CDR3 sequence: CASMGFQGNEQYF. CDR3 DNA sequence: TGTGCCAGCATGGGTTTTCAGGGGAACGAGCAGTACTTC.

This chain uses TRBV24-1 with TRBJ2-3; TRBD1 agrees at 8 bases. CDR1 is KGHDR and CDR2 is SFDVKD in the germline V gene. The CDR3 runs to 15 residues. The trim removed 0 bases at V and 4 bases at J, leaving 2 bases unmatched. CDR3: CATSDLNRGADTQYF. In DNA form, the CDR3 reads TGTGCCACCAGTGATTTGAACAGGGGGGCAGATACGCAGTATTTT.

This sequence joins TRBV6-5 and TRBJ1-5, with TRBD1 as a possible D gene (5 bases). This CDR3 has 15 amino acids. Germline CDR1 and CDR2: MNHEY and SVGAGI. Trimming cost V 8 bases and J 1 base, with 15 bases left between them. Written as DNA, the CDR3 is TGTGCCAGCGCGAGTCAGGGATTAAGCAATCAGCCCCAGCATTTT. Translation: CASASQGLSNQPQHF.

The chain joins TRBV5-5 to TRBJ1-2, with TRBD1 matching 7 bases. The CDR3 is 15 residues long. Germline trimming cut 4 bases from V and 5 bases from J; bases unmatched to any gene: 11. Germline values: CDR1 SGHKS, CDR2 YYEKEE (reference sequence). CDR3 loop: CASSPGPGGSYGYTF. CDR3 nucleotide sequence: TGTGCCAGCAGCCCGGGGCCAGGGGGGAGTTATGGCTACACCTTC.

The chain recombines TRBV11-2 with TRBJ2-5, with 9 bases that match TRBD1. The junction had 13 bases not matched to a gene; V was cut back by 4 bases and J by 7 bases. The germline V gene has CDR1 SGHAT and CDR2 FQNNGV. CDR3 length: 16 amino acids. CDR3 DNA sequence: TGTGCCAGCAGCTACGGGACAGGGACTCCCCCGGGGACCCAGTACTTC. Residues: CASSYGTGTPPGTQYF.

The chain employs TRBV11-2 and TRBJ1-1, with 9 nucleotides matching TRBD1. The trim removed 1 base at V and 7 bases at J, leaving 10 bases unmatched. There are 16 residues in the CDR3. Germline V lookup: CDR1 SGHAT, CDR2 FQNNGV. CDR3 protein: CASSLVWRDRDIEAFF. Here the CDR3 DNA reads TGTGCCAGCAGCTTAGTGTGGCGGGACAGGGATATTGAAGCTTTCTTT.

The CDR3 region is CASSLEGAVAFF. The CDR3 DNA sequence: TGTGCCAGCAGCTTAGAGGGGGCGGTAGCTTTCTTT. V is TRBV7-9 and J is TRBJ1-1; 7 bases match TRBD1. CDR1 and CDR2 (germline): SEHNR, FQNEAQ (reference sequence). The J segment lost 10 bases and the V segment lost 1 base, leaving 3 bases of the junction unmatched. This CDR3 has 12 amino acids.

This clone has a single count. CDR3 region: CASSIETGVIGELFF. CDR3 coding DNA: TGTGCCAGCAGTATTGAGACAGGGGTAATCGGGGAGCTGTTTTTT. The chain recombines TRBV6-5 with TRBJ2-2, with 8 nucleotides matching TRBD1. The CDR3 is 15 amino acids. Per the germline V gene, CDR1 is MNHEY and CDR2 is SVGAGI. Losses at the gene ends were 5 bases for V and 7 bases for J; bases not matched to a gene: 9.

The chain couples TRBV27 to TRBJ2-2, with 8 nucleotides matching TRBD2. Germline V gives CDR1 MNHEY, CDR2 SMNVEV (reference sequence). This CDR3 has 19 amino acids. Trimming took 1 base from V and 0 from J; bases not matched to a gene: 10. The CDR3 protein is CASSLLFSGGLANTGELFF. The CDR3 region has the DNA TGTGCCAGCAGTTTATTATTCAGCGGGGGCCTCGCGAACACCGGGGAGCTGTTTTTT.

CDR3 loop: CASSLAYQGTEAFF. The DNA of the CDR3 is TGCGCCAGCAGCTTGGCCTATCAGGGGACTGAAGCTTTCTTT. The gene calls are TRBV5-1 and TRBJ1-1; D is possibly TRBD1 (6 bases). The germline CDR1 and CDR2 sequences are SGHRS and YFSETQ. The CDR3 sequence is 14 residues long. V was trimmed by 0 bases and J by 5 bases, leaving 11 bases between them.

This chain links TRBV6-5 with TRBJ2-2; D gene unclear. The CDR3 consists of 14 residues. CDR1 and CDR2 from the germline V gene are MNHEY and SVGAGI. Trimming removed 6 bases at V and 4 bases at J, with 12 bases between. CDR3 loop: CASRAPSGTGELFF. For the CDR3, the DNA is TGTGCCAGCAGGGCCCCCTCGGGCACCGGGGAGCTGTTTTTT.

This clone has just one count. The chain has TRBV3-1 (or the pseudogene TRBV3-2) and TRBJ1-1; D gene ambiguous. The CDR3 extends over 13 amino acids. Between the trimmed V and J ends, which lost 11 bases and 4 bases, there was a span of 17 bases. The V gene's germline CDR1 is LGHDT and CDR2 YNNKEL (reference sequence). The CDR3 sequence is CAVTGSPGTEAFF. DNA of the CDR3: TGTGCCGTCACCGGGTCCCCGGGCACTGAAGCTTTCTTT.

The chain is built from TRBV2 and TRBJ2-3, with TRBD2 matching 7 bases. Germline CDR1 SNHLY, CDR2 FYNNEI. Unmatched junction bases numbered 7, after V lost 0 bases and J lost 4 bases. The CDR3 loop spans 16 amino acids. CDR3 loop: CASSEASWGGSDTQYF. CDR3 nucleotides: TGTGCCAGCAGTGAAGCGTCTTGGGGGGGGTCAGATACGCAGTATTTT.

The V call is TRBV2, the J call TRBJ2-7, with unresolved D. Per germline, CDR1 SNHLY and CDR2 FYNNEI. V was pared by 6 bases and J by 5 bases, with 5 bases between. This CDR3 is built from 10 residues. CDR3 loop: CASRYNEQYF. In nucleotides, the CDR3 is TGTGCCAGCAGATATAACGAGCAGTACTTC.

V and J are TRBV6-1 and TRBJ1-1, with D perhaps matching TRBD1 (6 bases). In germline, CDR1 is MNHNS, CDR2 SASEGT. Between the trimmed V and J ends, which lost 0 bases and 2 bases, there was a span of 16 bases. This CDR3 comprises 17 residues. DNA of the CDR3: TGTGCCAGCAGTGAAGCGGGCGCCGGGGGGGCCAACACTGAAGCTTTCTTT. Translation: CASSEAGAGGANTEAFF.

The rearrangement links TRBV20-1 to TRBJ1-2; D gene unclear. Germline V gene data show CDR1 as DFQATT and CDR2 as SNEGSKA (reference sequence). Trimming left V 2 bases short and J 6 bases short, with 7 bases between. This CDR3 comprises 11 residues. CDR3 sequence reads: CSARRPDGYTF. In DNA form, the CDR3 reads TGCAGTGCTAGACGTCCCGATGGCTACACCTTC.

This chain connects TRBV18 to TRBJ2-1; TRBD2 matches at 15 bases. The CDR3 is 15 residues long. Germline V gives CDR1 KGHSH, CDR2 LQKENI. The V gene end was trimmed by 3 bases and the J gene end by 6 bases; junction bases not matched to a gene: 0. The CDR3 region has the DNA TGTGCCAGCTCACCGGGACTAGCGGGGGGCAATGAGCAGTTCTTC. Its translation is CASSPGLAGGNEQFF. The whole variable domain, filled in from reference TRBV18 and TRBJ2-1, reads NAGVMQNPRHLVRRRGQEARLRCSPMKGHSHVYWYRQLPEEGLKFMVYLQKENIIDESGMPKERFSAEFPKEGPSILRIQQVVRGDSAAYFCASSPGLAGGNEQFFGPGTRLTVL.

The chain uses TRBV12-3 or TRBV12-4 and TRBJ1-2; D perhaps matches TRBD1 (5 bases). The V gene lost 6 bases and the J gene lost 4 bases, with 12 bases spanning the gap. CDR3 length: 13 amino acids. The chain's CDR3 is CASSLGLLYGYTF. In DNA, the CDR3 is TGTGCCAGCAGCCTGGGACTGCTCTATGGCTACACCTTC.

This sequence joins TRBV7-2 and TRBJ1-1; possible D gene TRBD1, 6 bases. The germline gives CDR1 SGHTA, CDR2 FQGNSA. The V end was cut by 5 bases, the J end by 4 bases, with 11 bases between. The CDR3 covers 13 residues. As DNA, the CDR3 is TGTGCCAGCAGCCGGGGCAGGGGCACTGAAGCTTTCTTT. Encoded protein: CASSRGRGTEAFF.

This chain connects TRBV15 to TRBJ1-1, with D uncertain. The CDR3 extends over 13 amino acids. CDR1 and CDR2 from the germline V gene are LNHNV and YYDKDF (reference sequence). V lost 6 bases, J lost 2 bases, and 10 bases lay in between. The CDR3 DNA sequence: TGTGCCACCAGTGGAGGATTTAACACTGAAGCTTTCTTT. Protein product: CATSGGFNTEAFF.

The V and J genes are TRBV5-6 and TRBJ1-1, with a possible D match to TRBD1 (6 bases). The length of the CDR3 is 14 residues. Germline CDR1 is SGHDT and CDR2 is YYEEEE. The V end was cut by 4 bases, the J end by 7 bases, with 17 bases between. The CDR3 DNA sequence: TGTGCCAGCAGCCGTACCGGGACACCTAATGAAGCTTTCTTT. Translating it yields CASSRTGTPNEAFF.

Points on this clone: Other DNA sequences in the sample encode the same CDR3. V usage is TRBV5-1 and J usage is TRBJ2-3, with TRBD2 as a possible D gene (5 bases). Germline V lookup: CDR1 SGHRS, CDR2 YFSETQ. The germline V and J ends were trimmed by 2 bases and 4 bases, with 14 bases remaining between them. CDR3 length: 15 amino acids. The CDR3 loop is CASSLGLAGADTQYF. The CDR3 DNA is TGCGCCAGCAGCTTAGGTCTTGCCGGGGCAGATACGCAGTATTTT.